The TCR beta chain under discussion was sequenced for a study of identical twins. Study results and limitations: For cord blood, abundant beta clonotypes had fewer insertions, unlike memory repertoires, which showed none.

Trimming stripped 2 bases from V and 8 bases from J, with 10 bases between. The length of the CDR3 is 13 residues. Germline-derived CDR1 and CDR2 are MGHDK and SYGVNS. Template switching added a universal primer site; cDNA carried unique molecular identifiers. TCRdb analysed the 5' RACE reads with MiXCR anew, one entry per CDR3 protein. The sample lists 1.5 million or so distinct CDR3 sequences, about 30% seen once, with 0.27% in the top ten. Remarks on this clonotype: The target antigen is unknown.

Material: cord blood. The V gene is TRBV25-1, the J gene TRBJ2-1, with a possible D match to TRBD1 (5 bases). The origin of this receptor is a newborn girl in good health. CDR3 sequence: CASSEPFRDEQFF. The CDR3 DNA follows: TGTGCCAGCAGTGAACCTTTCAGGGATGAGCAGTTCTTC.